The 26 T cell receptor beta chains in this list originate from one sample, sequenced in a study of Graves' ophthalmopathy and Graves' hyperthyroidism. Amplified TCR beta CDR3 regions were obtained using RNA transcripts as template. The authors performed first-round RT-PCR with HTBI primers and then a second-round multiplex PCR. One entry per CDR3 protein, called by TCRdb with MiXCR from the multiplex PCR reads. This table has 600,000 to 650,000 distinct CDR3 sequences, about 20% appearing once. The sequenced sample was peripheral blood. These receptor sequences come from a woman between 18 and 29 years old with stable Graves' hyperthyroidism. Some clones in this sample may be carry-over from other donors' samples.

This clonotype was seen at least ten times. V usage is TRBV20-1 and J usage is TRBJ2-5; 7 positions agree with TRBD2. This CDR3 contains 15 residues. Trimming at V came to 0 bases and at J to 5 bases, leaving 9 bases not matched to a gene. Germline-derived CDR1 and CDR2 are DFQATT and SNEGSKA (reference sequence). The CDR3 nucleotides are TGCAGTGCTAGAGATTGGCTAGCGGTGCGGGAGACCCAGTACTTC. Translated: CSARDWLAVRETQYF.

This clonotype has only a few counts. The chain couples TRBV20-1 to TRBJ2-5; D may be TRBD2 (5 bases). This CDR3 comprises 13 residues. From germline, CDR1 is DFQATT and CDR2 SNEGSKA (reference sequence). V was trimmed by 3 bases and J by 5 bases, leaving 13 bases between them. The CDR3 loop is CSASAASRETQYF. DNA for the CDR3: TGCAGTGCTAGCGCGGCTAGCAGGGAGACCCAGTACTTC.

This clonotype was counted a few times. V is TRBV18 and J is TRBJ1-1; 7 nucleotides line up with TRBD1. Germline V gives CDR1 KGHSH, CDR2 LQKENI. V trimming: 3 bases; J trimming: 1 base; junction bases outside the gene matches: 5. The CDR3 covers 15 residues. This CDR3 reads CASSPQGVANTEAFF. CDR3 nucleotide sequence: TGTGCCAGCTCACCGCAGGGGGTTGCGAACACTGAAGCTTTCTTT.

The rearrangement links TRBV11-2 to TRBJ2-2; D might be TRBD1 (6 bases). Germline V gene sequence: CDR1 SGHAT, CDR2 FQNNGV. The CDR3 loop spans 17 amino acids. Trimming pared 4 bases from V and 9 bases from J, leaving 24 bases between. The CDR3 sequence is CASSYNKRDNLDRELFF. The CDR3 DNA follows: TGTGCCAGCAGCTACAATAAACGGGACAACCTTGATAGGGAGCTGTTTTTT.

V and J are TRBV6-4 and TRBJ1-2; a weak D match, TRBD1 (5 bases). The V gene lost 3 bases and the J gene lost 2 bases, with 10 bases spanning the gap. The CDR3 sequence is 14 residues long. Germline CDR1 MRHNA, CDR2 SNTAGT. The CDR3 loop is CASSEGPQNYGYTF. The DNA for the CDR3 is TGTGCCAGCAGTGAGGGACCCCAAAACTATGGCTACACCTTC.

This clonotype was detected a few times. V is TRBV6-1 and J is TRBJ2-1; TRBD2 matches at 11 bases. J lost 4 bases, V lost 6 bases, and 8 bases had no gene match. Germline V gives CDR1 MNHNS, CDR2 SASEGT. This CDR3 comprises 16 residues. CDR3 sequence reads: CASRGRLAGNYNEQFF. The CDR3 DNA reads as TGTGCCAGCAGGGGAAGACTAGCGGGGAATTACAATGAGCAGTTCTTC.

This clonotype came up many times. This chain connects TRBV29-1 to TRBJ1-2; 8 nucleotides line up with TRBD1. Germline lookup yields CDR1 SQVTM and CDR2 ANQGSEA. V lost 3 bases to trimming and J lost 5 bases; unmatched junction nucleotides: 2. The CDR3 spans 12 residues. The CDR3 here is CSVERQGYGYTF. The CDR3, as DNA: TGCAGCGTTGAGCGACAGGGGTATGGCTACACCTTC. Combining the CDR3 with reference TRBV29-1 and TRBJ1-2 gives the whole variable domain SAVISQKPSRDICQRGTSLTIQCQVDSQVTMMFWYRQQPGQSLTLIATANQGSEATYESGFVIDKFPISRPNLTFSTLTVSNMSPEDSSIYLCSVERQGYGYTFGSGTRLTVV.

The gene calls are TRBV28 and TRBJ1-2; TRBD1 matches 9 bases. This CDR3 has 16 amino acids. CDR1 and CDR2 from the germline V gene are MDHEN and SYDVKM. After removal of 6 bases from V and 7 bases from J, the junction contained 15 bases not matched to a gene. The CDR3 reads CASSDGPGQGYRGYTF. CDR3 DNA sequence: TGTGCCAGCAGCGATGGGCCGGGACAGGGTTATCGTGGCTACACCTTC.

Only a few counts were recorded for this clonotype. V and J are TRBV6-5 and TRBJ1-1, with TRBD1 matching 7 bases. Per germline, CDR1 MNHEY and CDR2 SVGAGI. The CDR3 covers 14 residues. V lost 2 bases, J lost 5 bases, and 5 bases stayed unmatched. CDR3: CASSYRYRGTEAFF. DNA for the CDR3: TGTGCCAGCAGTTACCGGTACAGGGGTACTGAAGCTTTCTTT.

This clonotype appeared many times. The V call is TRBV20-1, the J call TRBJ1-1; TRBD1 matches at 7 bases. CDR1 and CDR2 (germline): DFQATT, SNEGSKA (reference sequence). Unmatched junction bases numbered 6, after V lost 2 bases and J lost 3 bases. This CDR3 has 14 amino acids. CDR3 in DNA: TGCAGTGCTAGAAGAGGGGGCTGGGACACTGAAGCTTTCTTT. This sequence encodes CSARRGGWDTEAFF.

At least ten counts were recorded for this clonotype. The chain joins TRBV6-1 to TRBJ2-5; 7 bases map to TRBD1. V was clipped by 3 bases and J by 5 bases; unmatched bases: 3. CDR3 size: 13 residues. CDR1 and CDR2 (germline): MNHNS, SASEGT. The CDR3 bases are TGTGCCAGCAGTGAGACAGGGTGGGAGACCCAGTACTTC. As protein: CASSETGWETQYF.

This clonotype has at least ten counts. V and J are TRBV6-2 or TRBV6-3 and TRBJ1-2; D not certain. Trimming took off 6 bases at V and 7 bases at J, with 21 bases between the two ends. Germline V gene sequence: CDR1 MNHEY, CDR2 SVGEGT. This CDR3 spans 15 amino acids. The CDR3 DNA reads as TGTGCCAGCAGAGTACATGACGGGAGTCGCGGTGGCTACACCTTC. It specifies CASRVHDGSRGGYTF.

In its sample, this clonotype was seen many times. The chain recombines TRBV2 with TRBJ1-1, with 11 bases fitting TRBD1. After removal of 8 bases from V and 5 bases from J, the junction contained 4 bases not matched to a gene. The CDR3 spans 13 residues. Germline values: CDR1 SNHLY, CDR2 FYNNEI. The DNA for the CDR3 is TGTGCCAGCGCAGGGACAGGGGGGACTGAAGCTTTCTTT. Its protein is CASAGTGGTEAFF. Based on the CDR3 plus reference TRBV2 and TRBJ1-1, the full variable domain is EPEVTQTPSHQVTQMGQEVILRCVPISNHLYFYWYRQILGQKVEFLVSFYNNEISEKSEIFDDQFSVERPDGSNFTLKIRSTKLEDSAMYFCASAGTGGTEAFFGQGTRLTVV.

This clonotype appeared many times. This chain links TRBV28 with TRBJ2-7, with D perhaps given as TRBD1 or TRBD2 (7 bases each). CDR1 is MDHEN and CDR2 is SYDVKM in the germline V gene. V was shortened by 6 bases and J by 2 bases, with 17 bases between the two germline ends. This CDR3 contains 15 residues. CDR3 loop: CASRPGGRGAYEQYF. CDR3 DNA: TGTGCCAGCAGACCAGGGGGGAGGGGAGCCTACGAGCAGTACTTC.

On this clonotype: One end of the junction varies from germline; a read error may be responsible. The chain employs TRBV6-5 and TRBJ1-5; 7 nucleotides agree with TRBD1. Per the germline V gene, CDR1 is MNHEY and CDR2 is SVGAGI. The CDR3 has 15 amino acids. CDR3 DNA sequence: TGTGCCAGCAGTTACACCCAAGGGGGCTATCAGCCTCAGCATTTT. Protein sequence: CASSYTQGGYQPQHF.

This clonotype occurred many times. The V call is TRBV5-1, the J call TRBJ1-6; D is unresolved. CDR1 and CDR2 (germline): SGHRS, YFSETQ. The CDR3 sequence is 15 residues long. V lost 0 bases to trimming and J lost 5 bases, with 9 bases between them. CDR3 sequence reads: CASSLDHPNNSPLHF. As DNA, the CDR3 is TGCGCCAGCAGCTTGGACCACCCAAATAATTCACCCCTCCACTTT.

A note on this clonotype: A read error may explain this, as a much larger clone is one base away. V usage is TRBV27 and J usage is TRBJ1-2, with D unclear. This CDR3 is built from 14 residues. Trimming removed 5 bases at V and 1 base at J, with 11 bases between. Germline V gene sequence: CDR1 MNHEY, CDR2 SMNVEV (reference sequence). The CDR3 protein is CASSPPRFNYGYTF. DNA for the CDR3: TGTGCCAGCAGTCCCCCGCGATTTAACTATGGCTACACCTTC.

As to this clonotype: A read error may produce the germline difference seen at one junction end. V is TRBV6-2 or TRBV6-3 and J is TRBJ1-2; D call uncertain. Germline loops: CDR1 MNHEY, CDR2 SVGEGT. CDR3 length equals 14 residues. This chain's CDR3 is CASSSGQFNYGFTF. The CDR3 DNA follows: TGTGCCAGTTCCAGCGGGCAATTTAACTATGGCTTCACCTTC.

This clonotype has more than one count but fewer than ten. This chain links TRBV11-2 with TRBJ1-1, with D possibly matching TRBD1 (5 bases). Per the germline V gene, CDR1 is SGHAT and CDR2 is FQNNGV. The CDR3 extends over 16 amino acids. Trimming took 5 bases from V and 3 from J, leaving 19 bases between them. The CDR3 region has the DNA TGTGCCAGCAGCCCCCCACCGACTAGGGGAGACACTGAAGCTTTCTTT. Translating gives CASSPPPTRGDTEAFF.

J is TRBJ2-4 and V is TRBV19; D is unresolved. Trimming left V 2 bases short and J 9 bases short, with 11 bases between. This CDR3 is 13 amino acids long. Germline V gene data show CDR1 as LNHDA and CDR2 as SQIVND (reference sequence). CDR3 loop: CASSIWQFGIQYF. CDR3 DNA: TGTGCCAGTAGTATATGGCAGTTCGGCATTCAGTACTTC. Combining the CDR3 with reference TRBV19 and TRBJ2-4 gives the whole variable domain DGGITQSPKYLFRKEGQNVTLSCEQNLNHDAMYWYRQDPGQGLRLIYYSQIVNDFQKGDIAEGYSVSREKKESFPLTVTSAQKNPTAFYLCASSIWQFGIQYFGAGTRLSVL.

This clonotype was picked up many times. In DNA form, the CDR3 reads TGTGCCAGCAGCTCCCTCGTGGAGGTTCTATATGGCTACACCTTC. It yields the protein CASSSLVEVLYGYTF. J is TRBJ1-2 and V is TRBV5-6, with D unclear. The length of the CDR3 is 15 residues. Germline CDR1 is SGHDT and CDR2 is YYEEEE. V lost 3 bases and J lost 5, with 17 bases in between.

This clonotype was seen just once. This chain links TRBV6-1 with TRBJ2-5; perhaps TRBD2 as D (7 bases). The V end was cut by 4 bases, the J end by 2 bases, with 23 bases between. The CDR3 length is 18 residues. Germline V CDR1 and CDR2: MNHNS, SASEGT. CDR3 nucleotide sequence: TGTGCCAGCAGTGCGCTAGGTGGGGGGGCATGGACGCAAGAGACCCAGTACTTC. This gives the protein CASSALGGGAWTQETQYF.

This clonotype has only a few counts. The rearrangement joins TRBV6-5 to TRBJ2-7; weak D call: TRBD1 (6 bases). Trimming stripped 2 bases from V and 5 bases from J, with 13 bases between. Germline CDR1 MNHEY, CDR2 SVGAGI. There are 14 residues in the CDR3. Here the CDR3 reads CASSYTDSTDEQYF. Here the CDR3 DNA reads TGTGCCAGCAGTTACACGGACAGTACGGACGAGCAGTACTTC.

The table lists this clonotype with a few counts. The V call is TRBV12-3 or TRBV12-4, the J call TRBJ1-5; tentative D call: TRBD1 (5 bases). The V end was cut by 7 bases, the J end by 0 bases, with 16 bases between. The CDR3 spans 16 residues. CDR3 sequence reads: CASTDSSGNSNQPQHF. DNA for the CDR3: TGTGCCAGCACCGACTCGTCAGGGAATAGCAATCAGCCCCAGCATTTT.

This clonotype was observed many times. The V and J genes are TRBV6-1 and TRBJ1-2; a possible D gene is TRBD1 (6 bases). Per the germline V gene, CDR1 is MNHNS and CDR2 is SASEGT. V was cut by 8 bases and J by 7 bases, with 11 bases left in between. The length of the CDR3 is 11 residues. CDR3 loop: CASRTGSGYTF. As DNA, the CDR3 is TGTGCCAGCCGAACAGGGTCTGGCTACACCTTC.

This clonotype was seen repeatedly, ten times or more. This chain joins TRBV19 and TRBJ1-1, with unresolved D. This CDR3 has 15 amino acids. Between the trimmed V and J ends, which lost 5 bases and 4 bases, there was a span of 17 bases. Germline CDR1 LNHDA, CDR2 SQIVND (reference sequence). CDR3 in amino acids: CASSPLTKRGTEAFF. The CDR3 nucleotides are TGTGCCAGTAGTCCGTTGACAAAACGGGGCACTGAAGCTTTCTTT.